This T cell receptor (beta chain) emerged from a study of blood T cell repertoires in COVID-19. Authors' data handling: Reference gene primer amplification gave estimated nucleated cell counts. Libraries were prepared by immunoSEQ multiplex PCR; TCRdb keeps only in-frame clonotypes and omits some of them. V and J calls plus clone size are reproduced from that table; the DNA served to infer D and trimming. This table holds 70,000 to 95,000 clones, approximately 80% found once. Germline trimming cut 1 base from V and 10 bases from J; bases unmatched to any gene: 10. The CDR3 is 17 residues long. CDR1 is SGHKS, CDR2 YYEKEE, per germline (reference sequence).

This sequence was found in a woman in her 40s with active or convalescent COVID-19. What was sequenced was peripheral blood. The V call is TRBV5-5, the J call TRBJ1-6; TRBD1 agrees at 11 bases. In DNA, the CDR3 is TGTGCCAGCAGCTTGAGGTGGGGGACAGGGGGATTATCACCCCTCCACTTT. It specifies CASSLRWGTGGLSPLHF.